This TCR beta chain emerged from a study of blood T cell repertoires in COVID-19. The overall study: T cells, B-cell-depleted T cells, or PBMCs provided the cDNA or gDNA that served as material.

V lost 2 bases and J lost 5, with 16 bases in between. Germline CDR1 is MNHNY and CDR2 is SVGAGI (reference sequence). This CDR3 comprises 15 residues. Assay: immunoSEQ multiplex PCR; the TCRdb copy retains only in-frame clones and omits some. The sample consists of around 300,000 clones, about four fifths of them appearing once. The chain recombines TRBV6-6 with TRBJ2-7; tentative D call: TRBD2 (7 bases). The clonotype originates from a man aged 30-40 years with active or convalescent COVID-19. Sequenced: peripheral blood. The CDR3 DNA sequence: TGTGCCAGCAGTTACGGGGGGGGGCATCCCGACGAGCAGTACTTC. It encodes CASSYGGGHPDEQYF.